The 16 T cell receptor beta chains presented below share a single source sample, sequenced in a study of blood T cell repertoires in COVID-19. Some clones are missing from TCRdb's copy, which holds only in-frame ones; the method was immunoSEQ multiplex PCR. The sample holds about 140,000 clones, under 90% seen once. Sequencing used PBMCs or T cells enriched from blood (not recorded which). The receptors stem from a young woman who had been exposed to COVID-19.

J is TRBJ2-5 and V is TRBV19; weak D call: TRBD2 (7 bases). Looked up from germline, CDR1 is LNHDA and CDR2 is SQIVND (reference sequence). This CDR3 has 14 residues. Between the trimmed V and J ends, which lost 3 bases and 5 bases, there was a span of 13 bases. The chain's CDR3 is CASSIRGAEETQYF. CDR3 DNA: TGTGCCAGTAGTATTCGGGGGGCGGAGGAGACCCAGTACTTC.

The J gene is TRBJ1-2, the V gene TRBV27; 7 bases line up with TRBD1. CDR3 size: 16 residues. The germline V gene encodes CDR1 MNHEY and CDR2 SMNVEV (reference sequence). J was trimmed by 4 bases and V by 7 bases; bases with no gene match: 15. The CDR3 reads CASKAPVGGQGYGYTF. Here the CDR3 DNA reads TGTGCCAGCAAGGCCCCCGTAGGGGGCCAGGGCTATGGCTACACCTTC.

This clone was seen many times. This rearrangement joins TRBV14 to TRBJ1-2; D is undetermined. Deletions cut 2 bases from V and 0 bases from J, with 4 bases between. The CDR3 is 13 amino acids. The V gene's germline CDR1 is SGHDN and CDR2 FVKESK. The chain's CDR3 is CASSQSANYGYTF. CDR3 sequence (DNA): TGTGCCAGCAGCCAATCAGCTAACTATGGCTACACCTTC.

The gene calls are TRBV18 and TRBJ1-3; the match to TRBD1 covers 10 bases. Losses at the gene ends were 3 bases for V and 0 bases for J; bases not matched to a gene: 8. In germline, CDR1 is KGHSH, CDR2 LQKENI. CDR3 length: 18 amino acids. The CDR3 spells CASSPTGQGPSSGNTIYF. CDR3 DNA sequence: TGTGCCAGCTCACCTACGGGACAGGGGCCTTCCTCTGGAAACACCATATATTTT.

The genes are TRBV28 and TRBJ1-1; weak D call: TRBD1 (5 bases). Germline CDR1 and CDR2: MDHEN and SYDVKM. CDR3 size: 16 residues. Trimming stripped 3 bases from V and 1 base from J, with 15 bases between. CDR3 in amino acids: CASSFLTKGKNTEAFF. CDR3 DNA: TGTGCCAGCAGTTTTTTAACGAAGGGGAAGAACACTGAAGCTTTCTTT. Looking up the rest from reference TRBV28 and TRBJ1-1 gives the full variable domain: DVKVTQSSRYLVKRTGEKVFLECVQDMDHENMFWYRQDPGLGLRLIYFSYDVKMKEKGDIPEGYSVSREKKERFSLILESASTNQTSMYLCASSFLTKGKNTEAFFGQGTRLTVV.

As DNA, the CDR3 is TGTGCCAGCAGCCGAGGACAGATCTCCTACAATGAGCAGTTCTTC. Protein product: CASSRGQISYNEQFF. The V call is TRBV13, the J call TRBJ2-1; D may be TRBD1 (6 bases). From germline, CDR1 is PRHDT and CDR2 FYEKMQ (reference sequence). V was shortened by 5 bases and J by 0 bases, with 11 bases between the two germline ends. CDR3 length equals 15 residues.

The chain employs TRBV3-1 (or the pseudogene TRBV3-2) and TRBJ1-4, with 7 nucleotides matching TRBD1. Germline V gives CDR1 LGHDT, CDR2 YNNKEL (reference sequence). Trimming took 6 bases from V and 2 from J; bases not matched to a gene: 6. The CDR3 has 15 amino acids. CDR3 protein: CASRQGYRTNEKLFF. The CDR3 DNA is TGTGCCAGCAGACAGGGGTATAGGACTAATGAAAAACTGTTTTTT.

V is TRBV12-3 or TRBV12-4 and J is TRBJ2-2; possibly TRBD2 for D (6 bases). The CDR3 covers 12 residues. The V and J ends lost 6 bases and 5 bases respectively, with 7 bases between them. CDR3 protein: CASRGGTGELFF. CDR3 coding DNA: TGTGCCAGCAGGGGGGGTACCGGGGAGCTGTTTTTT.

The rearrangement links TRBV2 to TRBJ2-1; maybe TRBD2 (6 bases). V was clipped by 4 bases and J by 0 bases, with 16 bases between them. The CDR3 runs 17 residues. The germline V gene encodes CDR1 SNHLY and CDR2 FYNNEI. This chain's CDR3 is CASSVGVGGSSYNEQFF. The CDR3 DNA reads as TGTGCCAGCAGTGTGGGTGTTGGGGGGAGCTCCTACAATGAGCAGTTCTTC.

The CDR3 DNA reads as TGTGCCTGGACAGACAGGGGGAATCAGCCCCAGCATTTT. Protein sequence: CAWTDRGNQPQHF. The chain links TRBV30 to TRBJ1-5; 9 bases line up with TRBD1. CDR3 size: 13 residues. Per the germline V gene, CDR1 is GTSNPN and CDR2 is SVGIG (reference sequence). Unmatched junction bases numbered 2, after V lost 4 bases and J lost 4 bases. Full variable domain (remainder filled in from reference TRBV30 and TRBJ1-5): SQTIHQWPATLVQPVGSPLSLECTVEGTSNPNLYWYRQAAGRGLQLLFYSVGIGQISSEVPQNLSASRPQDRQFILSSKKLLLSDSGFYLCAWTDRGNQPQHFGDGTRLSIL.

The CDR3 DNA is TGTGCCAGCAGCGCGACGGGAGTTTCGGGGAATGAGCAGTTCTTC. Its translation is CASSATGVSGNEQFF. The chain couples TRBV9 to TRBJ2-1, with D maybe TRBD2 (6 bases). Germline V gives CDR1 SGDLS, CDR2 YYNGEE. V shed 3 bases and J shed 7 bases, with 17 bases lying between them. The CDR3 is made up of 15 amino acids.

This CDR3 is CASSPNSGTHEQFF. The CDR3 nucleotides read TGCGCCAGCAGCCCAAACTCCGGGACTCATGAGCAGTTCTTC. V is TRBV5-1 and J is TRBJ2-1; maybe TRBD2 (6 bases). The CDR3 has 14 amino acids. Germline V gene data show CDR1 as SGHRS and CDR2 as YFSETQ. V shed 4 bases and J shed 8 bases, with 16 bases lying between them.

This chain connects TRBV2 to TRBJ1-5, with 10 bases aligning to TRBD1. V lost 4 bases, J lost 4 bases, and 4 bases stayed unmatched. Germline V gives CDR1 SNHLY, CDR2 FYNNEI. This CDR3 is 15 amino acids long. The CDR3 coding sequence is TGTGCCAGCAGTGGACAGGGGGCCCTTAATCAGCCCCAGCATTTT. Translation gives CASSGQGALNQPQHF.

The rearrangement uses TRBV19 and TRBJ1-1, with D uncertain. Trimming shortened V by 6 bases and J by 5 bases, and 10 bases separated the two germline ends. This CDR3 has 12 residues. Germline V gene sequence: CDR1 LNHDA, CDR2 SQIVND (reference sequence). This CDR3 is CASSPRSTEAFF. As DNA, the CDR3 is TGTGCCAGTAGCCCCCGGTCTACTGAAGCTTTCTTT.

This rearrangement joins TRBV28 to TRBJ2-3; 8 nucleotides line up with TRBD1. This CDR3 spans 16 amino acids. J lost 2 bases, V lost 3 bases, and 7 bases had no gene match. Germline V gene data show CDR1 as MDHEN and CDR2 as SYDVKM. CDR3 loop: CASSFWGTGNTDTQYF. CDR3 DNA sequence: TGTGCCAGCAGTTTTTGGGGGACAGGCAACACAGATACGCAGTATTTT. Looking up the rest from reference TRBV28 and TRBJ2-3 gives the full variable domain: DVKVTQSSRYLVKRTGEKVFLECVQDMDHENMFWYRQDPGLGLRLIYFSYDVKMKEKGDIPEGYSVSREKKERFSLILESASTNQTSMYLCASSFWGTGNTDTQYFGPGTRLTVL.

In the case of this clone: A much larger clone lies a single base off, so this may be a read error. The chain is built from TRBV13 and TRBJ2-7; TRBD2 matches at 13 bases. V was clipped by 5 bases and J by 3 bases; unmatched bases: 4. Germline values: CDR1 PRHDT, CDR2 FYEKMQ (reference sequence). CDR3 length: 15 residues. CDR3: CASSTRTSGSYEQYF. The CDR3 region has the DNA TGTGCCAGCAGCACCAGGACTAGCGGGAGCTACGAGCAGTACTTC.